By share, the clone carrying this TCR beta chain ranks as medium-sized. This CDR3 has 15 amino acids. V shed 9 bases and J shed 3 bases, with 18 bases lying between them. CDR1 and CDR2 from the germline V gene are KGHDR and SFDVKD. Each CDR3 protein gets one entry after TCRdb re-called the PCR reads with MiXCR. The sample has over 8,000 distinct CDR3 sequences, around a fifth seen once; the top ten hold 1.7%. The data stem from a study of molecular identifiers for immune sequencing clone quantification. The sequenced sample consisted of naive CD8+ T cells from blood, with Jurkat cell RNA spiked in. The subset is: FACS-sorted CD8+CD4-CCR7+CD45RA+ naive T cells. The chain joins TRBV24-1 to TRBJ2-3, with a tentative D call TRBD1 (5 bases). This TCR derives from a human donor in good health. Some libraries in this study had Jurkat cell RNA spiked in. The chain's CDR3 is CATPAWGPWTDTQYF. The CDR3 DNA reads as TGTGCCACCCCAGCGTGGGGCCCCTGGACAGATACGCAGTATTTT.